The 25 T cell receptor beta chains listed next were all sequenced from one sample in a study of CD8 T cells in ankylosing spondylitis. TCRdb called the 5' RACE reads again in MiXCR, with one record for every CDR3 protein. The table lists approximately 240,000 distinct CDR3 sequences, roughly a quarter of them singletons. Source material: blood, either unsorted or a sorted T cell fraction (not recorded which). The origin of the receptors is a male donor with ankylosing spondylitis or in good health (not recorded which).

V usage is TRBV7-9 and J usage is TRBJ2-1; weak D call: TRBD2 (5 bases). V gave up 2 bases and J gave up 1 base, with 12 bases separating them. Germline CDR1 SEHNR, CDR2 FQNEAQ (reference sequence). CDR3 length: 16 amino acids. The chain's CDR3 is CASSLRMDSSYNEQFF. The CDR3 DNA sequence: TGTGCCAGCAGCTTAAGGATGGACTCATCCTACAATGAGCAGTTCTTC.

The chain uses TRBV12-3 or TRBV12-4 and TRBJ1-4; TRBD1 matches at 7 bases. The CDR3 has 15 amino acids. J was trimmed by 6 bases and V by 5 bases; bases with no gene match: 9. CDR3 sequence reads: CASSGSTGLHEKLFF. CDR3 DNA sequence: TGTGCCAGCAGTGGCTCGACAGGGTTACATGAAAAACTGTTTTTT.

This clonotype occurred many times. This chain connects TRBV20-1 to TRBJ2-3; D remains ambiguous. Trimming pared 2 bases from V and 0 bases from J, leaving 9 bases between. Germline loops: CDR1 DFQATT, CDR2 SNEGSKA (reference sequence). The CDR3 sequence is 14 residues long. DNA for the CDR3: TGCAGTGCTAGATTTCTAACTAGCACAGATACGCAGTATTTT. Translation: CSARFLTSTDTQYF.

This clonotype was counted only a few times. The rearrangement uses TRBV20-1 and TRBJ1-5; TRBD1 might be the D (5 bases). There are 13 residues in the CDR3. The V and J ends lost 0 bases and 5 bases respectively, with 8 bases between them. Per the germline V gene, CDR1 is DFQATT and CDR2 is SNEGSKA (reference sequence). CDR3 in amino acids: CSARDGGDQPQHF. Written as DNA, the CDR3 is TGCAGTGCTAGAGATGGGGGGGATCAGCCCCAGCATTTT.

The chain carries TRBV12-3 or TRBV12-4 and TRBJ2-5; 7 bases fit TRBD1. Unmatched junction bases numbered 7, after V lost 3 bases and J lost 3 bases. This CDR3 has 15 residues. The CDR3 spells CASSFRDRKEETQYF. DNA of the CDR3: TGTGCCAGCAGTTTTCGGGACAGAAAGGAAGAGACCCAGTACTTC.

This chain uses TRBV20-1 with TRBJ1-2, with TRBD1 as a possible D gene (6 bases). This CDR3 contains 15 residues. The germline V gene encodes CDR1 DFQATT and CDR2 SNEGSKA (reference sequence). The V end was cut by 0 bases, the J end by 8 bases, with 19 bases between. The CDR3, as DNA: TGCAGTGCTAGAGACTACCCTGGGAGGGGGAGCGGCTACACCTTC. It yields the protein CSARDYPGRGSGYTF.

This rearrangement joins TRBV18 to TRBJ2-3; TRBD1 aligns across 7 bases. This CDR3 is 14 amino acids long. Germline V gene lookup returns CDR1 KGHSH and CDR2 LQKENI. The V segment lost 3 bases and the J segment 4 bases; nucleotides outside the gene matches: 4. The CDR3 nucleotides read TGTGCCAGCTCACCGGGACAGACTCCAGATACGCAGTATTTT. This codes for CASSPGQTPDTQYF. Combining the CDR3 with reference TRBV18 and TRBJ2-3 gives the whole variable domain NAGVMQNPRHLVRRRGQEARLRCSPMKGHSHVYWYRQLPEEGLKFMVYLQKENIIDESGMPKERFSAEFPKEGPSILRIQQVVRGDSAAYFCASSPGQTPDTQYFGPGTRLTVL.

This chain connects TRBV24-1 to TRBJ2-5; D unresolved. The germline gives CDR1 KGHDR, CDR2 SFDVKD. The CDR3 spans 15 residues. Trimming took 4 bases from V and 0 from J, leaving 11 bases between them. For the CDR3, the DNA is TGTGCCACCAGTGACTCCGGGCCGGACCAAGAGACCCAGTACTTC. Its translation is CATSDSGPDQETQYF.

Here the CDR3 reads CASTQARNTEAFF. CDR3 coding DNA: TGTGCCAGCACTCAAGCCAGGAACACTGAAGCTTTCTTT. The genes are TRBV2 and TRBJ1-1; D is undetermined. The V and J ends lost 7 bases and 1 base respectively, with 10 bases between them. This CDR3 comprises 13 residues. Germline CDR1 and CDR2: SNHLY and FYNNEI. The entire variable domain, with the rest obtained from reference TRBV2 and TRBJ1-1, is as follows: EPEVTQTPSHQVTQMGQEVILRCVPISNHLYFYWYRQILGQKVEFLVSFYNNEISEKSEIFDDQFSVERPDGSNFTLKIRSTKLEDSAMYFCASTQARNTEAFFGQGTRLTVV.

This clonotype was seen a handful of times. This rearrangement joins TRBV20-1 to TRBJ2-1; 14 bases are a match to TRBD2. CDR1 DFQATT and CDR2 SNEGSKA come from the germline V gene (reference sequence). The trim removed 6 bases at V and 1 base at J, leaving 8 bases unmatched. This CDR3 contains 17 residues. CDR3 loop: CSAPPGTSGGSYNEQFF. CDR3 sequence (DNA): TGCAGTGCCCCCCCCGGGACTAGCGGGGGTTCCTACAATGAGCAGTTCTTC.

In its sample, this clonotype was seen a few times. The chain is built from TRBV7-2 and TRBJ2-1; TRBD2 matches at 8 bases. Trimming removed 5 bases from V and 1 base from J; junction bases left unmatched: 4. This CDR3 region has 15 residues. CDR1 is SGHTA and CDR2 is FQGNSA in the germline V gene. The CDR3 reads CASSPGLASYNEQFF. The CDR3 coding sequence is TGTGCCAGCAGCCCCGGACTAGCTTCCTACAATGAGCAGTTCTTC.

This clonotype has ten or more counts. V and J are TRBV20-1 and TRBJ2-5; D not resolved. Per the germline V gene, CDR1 is DFQATT and CDR2 is SNEGSKA (reference sequence). The V and J ends lost 5 bases and 9 bases respectively, with 13 bases between them. This CDR3 comprises 11 residues. CDR3 protein: CSAPQDPAQYF. The CDR3 DNA follows: TGCAGTGCTCCCCAGGACCCAGCCCAGTACTTC.

This chain links TRBV6-1 with TRBJ2-2, with no clear D. Trimming took 4 bases from V and 1 from J, leaving 4 bases between them. The CDR3 has 13 residues. Germline lookup yields CDR1 MNHNS and CDR2 SASEGT. CDR3 amino acids: CASSAGNTGELFF. In DNA form, the CDR3 reads TGTGCCAGCAGTGCGGGGAACACCGGGGAGCTGTTTTTT.

The sample holds many counts of this clonotype. The chain couples TRBV20-1 to TRBJ2-1, with unresolved D. Germline CDR1 and CDR2: DFQATT and SNEGSKA (reference sequence). Trimming stripped 8 bases from V and 6 bases from J, with 14 bases between. The CDR3 sequence is 12 residues long. This CDR3 is CSKTWMRNEQFF. As DNA, the CDR3 is TGCAGTAAAACTTGGATGCGCAATGAGCAGTTCTTC.

J is TRBJ2-7 and V is TRBV6-6; weak D call: TRBD1 (5 bases). Trimming cost V 5 bases and J 3 bases, with 14 bases left between them. The CDR3 length is 14 residues. The germline CDR1 and CDR2 sequences are MNHNY and SVGAGI (reference sequence). The CDR3 coding sequence is TGTGCCAGCAGTAGACCGACAGTCTTCTACGAGCAGTACTTC. This translates into CASSRPTVFYEQYF.

Remarks on this clonotype: This may come from a read error, since a much larger clone is one base off. The chain links TRBV7-2 to TRBJ2-7; D gene ambiguous. CDR3 length: 12 amino acids. The germline V and J ends were trimmed by 0 bases and 6 bases, with 6 bases remaining between them. Germline-derived CDR1 and CDR2 are SGHTA and FQGNSA. CDR3 in DNA: TGTGCCAGCAGCTTAGCGGTGGGCGAGCAGTACTTC. Translation: CASSLAVGEQYF.

This chain joins TRBV12-3 or TRBV12-4 and TRBJ2-1, with D possibly matching TRBD2 (6 bases). The CDR3 loop spans 20 amino acids. Trimming removed 4 bases at V and 0 bases at J, with 25 bases between. The CDR3 DNA sequence: TGTGCCAGCAGTTCCTTTTGGAATGGCGGGGTGCTTAGCTCCTACAATGAGCAGTTCTTC. Its protein is CASSSFWNGGVLSSYNEQFF.

In this sample, this clonotype turned up many times. The chain joins TRBV6-1 to TRBJ1-5; no clear D gene. V lost 6 bases to trimming and J lost 4 bases, with 4 bases between them. Germline V gene data show CDR1 as MNHNS and CDR2 as SASEGT. The CDR3 runs 11 residues. The CDR3 DNA reads TGTGCCAGCAGAGGGAATCAGCCCCAGCATTTT. It translates to CASRGNQPQHF.

The sample holds a few counts of this clonotype. The V call is TRBV6-5, the J call TRBJ2-7, with 10 nucleotides matching TRBD2. The CDR3 sequence is 16 residues long. Per germline, CDR1 MNHEY and CDR2 SVGAGI. Unmatched junction bases numbered 9, after V lost 4 bases and J lost 3 bases. As DNA, the CDR3 is TGTGCCAGCAGTTCCATGGGCGAGCGGGAGGGCTACGAGCAGTACTTC. The encoded protein is CASSSMGEREGYEQYF.

In this sample, this clonotype turned up a few times. J is TRBJ2-7 and V is TRBV10-3; unclear D gene. V lost 2 bases and J lost 5, with 10 bases in between. Per the germline V gene, CDR1 is ENHRY and CDR2 is SYGVKD. The CDR3 has 13 amino acids. The CDR3 protein is CAISEGRWDEQYF. The CDR3 nucleotides are TGTGCCATCAGTGAGGGGCGTTGGGACGAGCAGTACTTC.

The chain is built from TRBV7-8 and TRBJ2-3, with 9 positions matching TRBD1. The CDR3 covers 16 residues. Germline trimming cut 2 bases from V and 3 bases from J; bases unmatched to any gene: 6. Germline values: CDR1 SGHVS, CDR2 FQNEAQ. The CDR3 region is CASSLLPGQGTDTQYF. The CDR3 region has the DNA TGTGCCAGCAGCTTACTTCCAGGACAGGGGACAGATACGCAGTATTTT.

The rearrangement joins TRBV29-1 to TRBJ2-1, with 9 bases that match TRBD1. The CDR3 has 14 residues. Germline trimming cut 3 bases from V and 8 bases from J; bases unmatched to any gene: 8. Germline assignment: CDR1 SQVTM and CDR2 ANQGSEA. The CDR3 loop is CSVEVQGAGYEQFF. CDR3 coding DNA: TGCAGCGTTGAGGTACAGGGGGCCGGATATGAGCAGTTCTTC.

The J gene is TRBJ2-4, the V gene TRBV3-1; 13 bases align to TRBD2. The CDR3 is made up of 18 amino acids. Looked up from germline, CDR1 is LGHDT and CDR2 is YNNKEL (reference sequence). J was trimmed by 3 bases and V by 2 bases; bases with no gene match: 7. CDR3 in amino acids: CASSQNPGLAGLKNIQYF. Here the CDR3 DNA reads TGTGCCAGCAGCCAAAATCCGGGACTAGCGGGACTCAAAAACATTCAGTACTTC.

This clonotype was seen more than once but under ten times. The rearrangement links TRBV25-1 to TRBJ2-7; TRBD2 might be the D (5 bases). The CDR3 runs 15 residues. Germline lookup yields CDR1 MGHDK and CDR2 SYGVNS. Deletions cut 4 bases from V and 3 bases from J, with 16 bases between. CDR3 in amino acids: CASSVQRTGYYEQYF. The CDR3 region has the DNA TGTGCCAGCAGTGTTCAACGGACGGGGTACTACGAGCAGTACTTC.

This clonotype was found many times. This rearrangement joins TRBV6-5 to TRBJ1-4; D call uncertain. The CDR3 length is 14 residues. CDR1 MNHEY and CDR2 SVGAGI come from the germline V gene. Between the trimmed V and J ends, which lost 2 bases and 4 bases, there was a span of 8 bases. CDR3 loop: CASSYGPLNEKLFF. The DNA for the CDR3 is TGTGCCAGCAGTTACGGTCCGCTTAATGAAAAACTGTTTTTT.